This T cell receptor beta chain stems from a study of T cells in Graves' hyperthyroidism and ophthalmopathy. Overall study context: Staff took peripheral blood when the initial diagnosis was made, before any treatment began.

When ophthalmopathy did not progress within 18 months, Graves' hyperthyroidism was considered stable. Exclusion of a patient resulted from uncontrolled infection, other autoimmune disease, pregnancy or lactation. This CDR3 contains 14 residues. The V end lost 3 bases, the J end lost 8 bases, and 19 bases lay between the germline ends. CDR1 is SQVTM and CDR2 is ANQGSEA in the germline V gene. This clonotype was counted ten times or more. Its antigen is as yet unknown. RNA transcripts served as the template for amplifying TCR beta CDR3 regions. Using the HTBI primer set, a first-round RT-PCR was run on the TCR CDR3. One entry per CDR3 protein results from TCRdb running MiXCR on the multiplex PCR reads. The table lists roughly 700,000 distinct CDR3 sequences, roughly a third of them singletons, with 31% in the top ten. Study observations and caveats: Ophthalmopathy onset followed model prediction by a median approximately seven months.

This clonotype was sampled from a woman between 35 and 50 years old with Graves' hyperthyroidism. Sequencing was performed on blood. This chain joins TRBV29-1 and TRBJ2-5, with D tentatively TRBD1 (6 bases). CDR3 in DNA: TGCAGCGTTGACCGACAGGACGGCCAAGGAACCCAGTACTTC. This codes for CSVDRQDGQGTQYF.